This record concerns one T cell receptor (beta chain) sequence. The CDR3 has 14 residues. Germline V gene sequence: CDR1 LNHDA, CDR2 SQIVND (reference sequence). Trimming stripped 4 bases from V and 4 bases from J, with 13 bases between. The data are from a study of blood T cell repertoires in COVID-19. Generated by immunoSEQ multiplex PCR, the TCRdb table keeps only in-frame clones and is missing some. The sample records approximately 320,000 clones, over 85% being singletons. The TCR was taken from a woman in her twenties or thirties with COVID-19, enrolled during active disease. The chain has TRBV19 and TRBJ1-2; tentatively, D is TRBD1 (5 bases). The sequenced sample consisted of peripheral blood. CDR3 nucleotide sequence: TGTGCCAGTAGTAGAGGACAAGTAGGCTATGGCTACACCTTC. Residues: CASSRGQVGYGYTF.